In its sample, the clone carrying this T cell receptor (beta chain) was seen many times. Its antigen is unidentified. With 5 bases removed from V and 15 bases from J, the gap between germline ends came to 20 bases. This CDR3 has 13 residues. CDR1 is SGHAT and CDR2 is FQNNGV in the germline V gene. The data originate from a study of early T cells in non-severe SARS-CoV-2 infection. Turning to the study itself: Sequencing of bulk RNA from unsorted whole blood was done, without chain pairing.

Broader study findings: Lookups in VDJdb leaned toward anti-spike CD8 responses and missed private and CD4 specificities.

Individually, cDNA molecules had unique molecular identifiers attached to them. TCRdb re-analysed the 5' RACE reads in MiXCR, keeping a single row per CDR3 protein. In the table there are some 50,000 distinct CDR3 sequences, about 9.1% of which are singletons. V gene TRBV11-2 combines with J gene TRBJ2-1; D is ambiguous. The sequence was collected from an adult who was a healthcare worker with PCR-confirmed SARS-CoV-2 infection or an uninfected control (not recorded which). The sample comprised whole blood. The CDR3 is CASSPPPPPETFF. For the CDR3, the DNA is TGTGCCAGCAGCCCCCCCCCTCCTCCCGAGACGTTCTTC.